These 18 T cell receptor beta chains originate from one sample sequenced in a study of T cell repertoires in cytomegalovirus infection. Antigens for these TCRs are unknown. TCRdb passed the reads through MiXCR, listing each CDR3 protein once. The table shows hundreds of thousands of distinct CDR3 sequences, with approximately 31% occurring only once. The sequencing used cultured CD8+ T cells from PBMCs, collected from culture after CMV antigen stimulation. These receptor sequences come from a human donor in good health (CMV status not recorded). Some clones in this sample may be carry-over from other donors' samples.

This clonotype has at least ten counts. The chain uses TRBV7-6 and TRBJ1-5, with 9 bases fitting TRBD1. Germline V CDR1 and CDR2: SGHVS, FNYEAQ. The CDR3 spans 14 residues. The J segment lost 7 bases and the V segment lost 1 base, leaving 2 bases of the junction unmatched. CDR3 DNA: TGTGCCAGCAGCTTAGGGACAGGGGAACAGCCCCAGCATTTT. Protein: CASSLGTGEQPQHF.

This clonotype was detected a few times. V and J are TRBV7-8 and TRBJ2-1, with TRBD1 identical over 8 bases. CDR1 is SGHVS, CDR2 FQNEAQ, per germline. The CDR3 consists of 15 residues. V lost 1 base to trimming and J lost 5 bases; unmatched junction nucleotides: 4. The CDR3 is CASSLVRGHNNEQFF. The CDR3 DNA follows: TGTGCCAGCAGCTTAGTCAGGGGGCACAACAATGAGCAGTTCTTC.

The chain is built from TRBV12-5 and TRBJ2-2; 12 bases agree with TRBD2. The CDR3 runs 17 residues. V shed 2 bases and J 5 bases; nucleotides not matched to a gene: 6. Germline V CDR1 and CDR2: LGHNT, FRNRAP. The chain's CDR3 is CASGLPRLAGVTGELFF. The DNA for the CDR3 is TGTGCTAGTGGTTTGCCTCGACTAGCGGGGGTGACCGGGGAGCTGTTTTTT.

A few counts support this clonotype. J is TRBJ2-7 and V is TRBV6-6; no clear D. V was clipped by 0 bases and J by 7 bases, with 10 bases between them. CDR1 and CDR2 (germline): MNHNY, SVGAGI (reference sequence). The CDR3 contains 13 residues. The CDR3 loop is CASSYSADGEQYV. CDR3 nucleotide sequence: TGTGCCAGCAGTTACTCGGCAGATGGGGAGCAGTACGTC.

The CDR3 is CASSYPALRGNEQFF. The CDR3, as DNA: TGTGCCAGCAGTTACCCGGCCCTAAGGGGCAATGAGCAGTTCTTC. The chain couples TRBV6-2 or TRBV6-3 to TRBJ2-1; D perhaps matches TRBD1 (5 bases). The germline CDR1 and CDR2 sequences are MNHEY and SVGEGT. This CDR3 contains 15 residues. The V gene lost 2 bases and the J gene lost 6 bases, with 14 bases spanning the gap.

This rearrangement joins TRBV6-5 to TRBJ2-5, with TRBD1 identical over 7 bases. Germline loops: CDR1 MNHEY, CDR2 SVGAGI. CDR3 size: 14 residues. V dropped 0 bases and J dropped 2; count of bases not matched to a gene: 0. Here the CDR3 reads CASSYSTGQETQYF. DNA of the CDR3: TGTGCCAGCAGTTACTCGACAGGGCAAGAGACCCAGTACTTC.

About this clonotype itself: One base away lies a much larger clone, so this may be a sequencing read error. V gene TRBV7-2 combines with J gene TRBJ2-4, with a weak D call TRBD2 (5 bases). This CDR3 contains 17 residues. Germline V gene data show CDR1 as SGHTA and CDR2 as FQGNSA. The CDR3 nucleotides are TGTGCCAGCAGCTTAAGATCGAGGGAAGTCAGGAGAAACATTCGGTACTTC. Protein sequence: CASSLRSREVRRNIRYF.

This clonotype was counted between two and nine times. Sequence at one end of the junction differs from germline and may be a read error. The rearrangement uses TRBV7-6 and TRBJ1-4; possible D gene TRBD1, 5 bases. The CDR3 consists of 16 residues. CDR1 is SGHVS and CDR2 is FNYEAQ in the germline V gene. The CDR3 loop is CASSLGPGPDNEKLFF. DNA for the CDR3: TGTGCTAGCAGCTTAGGACCGGGACCGGATAATGAAAAACTGTTTTTT.

The J gene is TRBJ2-1, the V gene TRBV6-2 or TRBV6-3; 12 bases match TRBD2. Germline CDR1 reads MNHEY; CDR2 reads SVGEGT. V trimming: 4 bases; J trimming: 8 bases; junction bases outside the gene matches: 9. The CDR3 spans 16 residues. The CDR3 here is CASSWGASGGVDEQFF. The CDR3 DNA reads TGTGCCAGCAGTTGGGGGGCTAGCGGGGGGGTCGATGAGCAGTTCTTC.

This chain links TRBV7-9 with TRBJ1-2, with D uncertain. With 3 bases removed from V and 3 bases from J, the gap between germline ends came to 11 bases. The CDR3 is 14 amino acids. The germline CDR1 and CDR2 sequences are SEHNR and FQNEAQ (reference sequence). This CDR3 is CASSLLAFDYGYTF. The CDR3 nucleotides are TGTGCCAGCAGCTTGTTGGCGTTTGACTATGGCTACACCTTC.

This chain joins TRBV19 and TRBJ1-5; D remains unclear. Germline CDR1 reads LNHDA; CDR2 reads SQIVND (reference sequence). This CDR3 contains 15 residues. V dropped 6 bases and J dropped 0 bases, with 12 bases sitting between them. CDR3 DNA: TGTGCCAGTAGCCTAATCTTTTATAGCAATCAGCCCCAGCATTTT. This codes for CASSLIFYSNQPQHF. The variable domain in full, completed from reference TRBV19 and TRBJ1-5, reads DGGITQSPKYLFRKEGQNVTLSCEQNLNHDAMYWYRQDPGQGLRLIYYSQIVNDFQKGDIAEGYSVSREKKESFPLTVTSAQKNPTAFYLCASSLIFYSNQPQHFGDGTRLSIL.

This clonotype was seen more than once but under ten times. A read error may account for a junction end that differs from germline. CDR3 nucleotide sequence: TGTGTCAGCTCACCACCGGGCAATCAGCCCCAGCATTTT. Its protein product is CVSSPPGNQPQHF. The gene calls are TRBV18 and TRBJ1-5, with unresolved D. Germline V gene lookup returns CDR1 KGHSH and CDR2 LQKENI. There are 13 residues in the CDR3.

About this clonotype itself: A read error is possible here, since a much larger clone lies one base away. The chain links TRBV7-6 to TRBJ2-7; the D gene is possibly TRBD2 (6 bases). CDR3 size: 13 residues. Trimming took 5 bases from V and 6 from J, leaving 14 bases between them. Germline V gene lookup returns CDR1 SGHVS and CDR2 FNYEAQ. The CDR3, as DNA: TGTGCCAGCAGCCGAGGGGAGCGGGCCGAGCAGTACTTC. Encoded protein: CASSRGERAEQYF. Full variable domain (rest looked up from reference TRBV7-6 and TRBJ2-7): GAGVSQSPRYKVTKRGQDVALRCDPISGHVSLYWYRQALGQGPEFLTYFNYEAQQDKSGLPNDRFSAERPEGSISTLTIQRTEQRDSAMYRCASSRGERAEQYFGPGTRLTVT.

This clonotype was seen many times. This chain links TRBV7-8 with TRBJ1-3; the match to TRBD1 covers 7 bases. The junction had 3 bases not matched to a gene; V was cut back by 0 bases and J by 1 base. CDR1 SGHVS and CDR2 FQNEAQ come from the germline V gene. The CDR3 spans 16 residues. As DNA, the CDR3 is TGTGCCAGCAGCTTAGCGGAGGACAGGTCTGGAAACACCATATATTTT. Residues: CASSLAEDRSGNTIYF.

The V call is TRBV24-1, the J call TRBJ1-5; a weak D match, TRBD1 (5 bases). The CDR3 has 17 amino acids. V was shortened by 5 bases and J by 3 bases, with 19 bases between the two germline ends. Germline CDR1 reads KGHDR; CDR2 reads SFDVKD. The CDR3 DNA is TGTGCCACCAGTGCCCGAGGGACTTCTGGGTACAATCAGCCCCAGCATTTT. This encodes CATSARGTSGYNQPQHF.

This clonotype was picked up many times. The V call is TRBV7-2, the J call TRBJ1-3; no definite D call. Germline V gives CDR1 SGHTA, CDR2 FQGNSA. With 5 bases removed from V and 2 bases from J, the gap between germline ends came to 16 bases. The CDR3 runs 16 residues. CDR3 nucleotides: TGTGCCAGCAGCCGTTACGGCCTGGAAGCTGGAAACACCATATATTTT. Translating gives CASSRYGLEAGNTIYF.

V usage is TRBV5-1 and J usage is TRBJ1-1; 9 nucleotides agree with TRBD1. Germline assignment: CDR1 SGHRS and CDR2 YFSETQ. The V and J ends lost 1 base and 5 bases, in that order; junction bases with no gene match: 12. The CDR3 sequence is 17 residues long. CDR3 DNA: TGCGCCAGCAGCTTGAGGATGGTACAGGGGGCTGGTACTGAAGCTTTCTTT. Translation gives CASSLRMVQGAGTEAFF.

This clonotype was seen only a few times. The chain employs TRBV28 and TRBJ2-7; 10 bases are shared with TRBD2. V lost 5 bases to trimming and J lost 0 bases; unmatched junction nucleotides: 7. Germline V gene lookup returns CDR1 MDHEN and CDR2 SYDVKM. CDR3 length: 16 amino acids. The CDR3 is CASSTPGTSDSYEQYV. CDR3 DNA: TGTGCCAGCAGTACCCCAGGGACTAGCGACTCCTACGAGCAGTACGTC.